The clone carrying this TCR beta chain was seen only once. The data stem from a study of blood T cell repertoires in COVID-19. The CDR3 length is 15 residues. Trimming cost V 5 bases and J 3 bases; bases outside gene matches: 7. The germline V gene encodes CDR1 MDHEN and CDR2 SYDVKM. Repertoires were generated with immunoSEQ multiplex PCR, while TCRdb's copy carries only in-frame clones and drops some. The sample contains roughly 380,000 clones, approximately 91% of which appear only once. The TCR originated in a woman aged 40-49 years with COVID-19, enrolled during active disease. J is TRBJ1-1 and V is TRBV28; 9 nucleotides line up with TRBD1. The sequenced material came from peripheral blood. CDR3 sequence reads: CASSRWTGDHTEAFF. CDR3 in DNA: TGTGCCAGCAGTCGATGGACAGGGGATCACACTGAAGCTTTCTTT. The whole variable domain, filled in from reference TRBV28 and TRBJ1-1, reads DVKVTQSSRYLVKRTGEKVFLECVQDMDHENMFWYRQDPGLGLRLIYFSYDVKMKEKGDIPEGYSVSREKKERFSLILESASTNQTSMYLCASSRWTGDHTEAFFGQGTRLTVV.